The following is a TCR beta chain sequence with its context. The antigen remains undetermined. This entry is derived from a study of T cell responses to AZD1222 COVID-19 vaccine. Study-wide points: Repertoires were sampled only after the peak T cell response. The donor group comprised mostly white British people and more females; the analysis possibly underestimated clonal diversity. Baseline serology detected seropositivity in only 5 to 7 AZD1222 recipients.

Clones were read by immunoSEQ multiplex PCR, and TCRdb kept only the in-frame ones, dropping some. The table has more than 85,000 clones, about 88% seen once. Germline loops: CDR1 GTSNPN, CDR2 SVGIG (reference sequence). J gave up 4 bases and V 2 bases, and 6 bases lay outside the gene matches. The CDR3 runs 16 residues. The chain uses TRBV30 and TRBJ2-2, with TRBD2 identical over 11 bases. Source: peripheral blood, taken on day 0 of AZD1222 vaccination. The receptor was derived from an adult in good health. The CDR3 region is CAWSQLAGVVTGELFF. CDR3 in DNA: TGTGCCTGGAGTCAACTAGCGGGAGTAGTCACCGGGGAGCTGTTTTTT.